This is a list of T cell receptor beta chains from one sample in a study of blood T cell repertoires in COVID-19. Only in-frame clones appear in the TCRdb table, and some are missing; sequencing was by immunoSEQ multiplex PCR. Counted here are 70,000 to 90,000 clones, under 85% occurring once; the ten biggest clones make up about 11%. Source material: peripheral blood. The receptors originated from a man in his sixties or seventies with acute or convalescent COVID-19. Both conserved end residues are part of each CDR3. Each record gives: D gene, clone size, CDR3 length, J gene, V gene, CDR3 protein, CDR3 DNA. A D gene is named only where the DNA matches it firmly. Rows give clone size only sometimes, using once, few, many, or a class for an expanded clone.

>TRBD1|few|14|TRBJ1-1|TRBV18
CASSPGQGGTEAFF
TGTGCCAGCTCACCCGGACAGGGGGGAACTGAAGCTTTCTTT
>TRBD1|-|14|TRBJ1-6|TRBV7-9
CASSPDRDNSPLHF
TGTGCCAGCAGCCCGGACAGGGATAATTCACCCCTCCACTTT
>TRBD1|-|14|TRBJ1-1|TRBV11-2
CASSLGTGADEAFF
TGTGCCAGCAGCTTAGGGACAGGGGCCGATGAAGCTTTCTTT
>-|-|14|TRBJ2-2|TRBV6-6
CASRPTSNTGELFF
TGTGCCAGCAGACCGACATCGAACACCGGGGAGCTGTTTTTT
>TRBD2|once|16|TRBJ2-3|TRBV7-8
CASSLRAGDPTDTQYF
TGTGCCAGCAGCTTGAGAGCGGGGGACCCCACAGATACGCAGTATTTT
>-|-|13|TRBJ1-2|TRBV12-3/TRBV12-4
CASRPDRLPSYTF
TGTGCCAGCAGACCTGACAGATTACCTTCCTACACCTTC
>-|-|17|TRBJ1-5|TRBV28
CASSSNTGLRGNQPQHF
TGTGCCAGCAGTTCAAATACAGGGCTTCGGGGCAATCAGCCCCAGCATTTT
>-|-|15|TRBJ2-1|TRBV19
CASGPGIGVHNEQFF
TGTGCCAGTGGCCCCGGGATTGGGGTCCACAATGAGCAGTTCTTC
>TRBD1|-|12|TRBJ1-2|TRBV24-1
CATMGQGHGYTF
TGTGCCACCATGGGACAGGGACATGGCTACACCTTC
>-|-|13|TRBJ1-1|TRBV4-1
CASSLTGNTEAFF
TGCGCCAGCAGCCTTACAGGCAACACTGAAGCTTTCTTT
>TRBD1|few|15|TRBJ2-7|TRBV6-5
CASRLGTGLSYEQYF
TGTGCCAGCAGACTCGGGACAGGCCTCTCCTACGAGCAGTACTTC
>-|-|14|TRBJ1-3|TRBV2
CASRRDISGNTIYF
TGTGCCAGCCGCCGGGACATTTCTGGAAACACCATATATTTT
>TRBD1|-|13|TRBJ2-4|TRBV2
CASSRQGQNIQYF
TGTGCCAGCAGTCGACAGGGCCAAAACATTCAGTACTTC
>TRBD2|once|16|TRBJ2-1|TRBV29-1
CSVDVIAGPLRDEQFF
TGCAGCGTTGATGTGATAGCGGGTCCTCTGCGGGATGAGCAGTTCTTC
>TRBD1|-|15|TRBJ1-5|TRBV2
CASSIRQGGSQPQHF
TGTGCCAGCAGTATTAGACAGGGTGGGAGTCAGCCCCAGCATTTT
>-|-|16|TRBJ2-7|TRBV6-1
CASSEVGTGIPYEQYF
TGTGCCAGCAGTGAAGTGGGCACAGGGATCCCCTACGAGCAGTACTTC
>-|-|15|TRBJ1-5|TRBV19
CASSSLGRSNQPQHF
TGTGCCAGTAGTAGCCTTGGCAGGAGCAATCAGCCCCAGCATTTT
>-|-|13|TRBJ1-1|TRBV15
CATSRDSSKKAFF
TGTGCCACCAGCAGGGATAGCTCCAAGAAAGCTTTCTTT
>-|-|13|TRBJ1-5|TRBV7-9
CASSLVHGQPQHF
TGTGCCAGCAGCTTAGTACATGGTCAGCCCCAGCATTTT
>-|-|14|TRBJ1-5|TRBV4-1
CASSQVQENQPQHF
TGCGCCAGCAGCCAAGTGCAGGAAAATCAGCCCCAGCATTTT
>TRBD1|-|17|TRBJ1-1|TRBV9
CASSAPFQGVGNTEAFF
TGTGCCAGCAGCGCCCCATTTCAGGGGGTAGGGAACACTGAAGCTTTCTTT
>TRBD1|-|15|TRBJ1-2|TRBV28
CASSYDRGQGDGYTF
TGTGCCAGCAGCTACGACAGGGGGCAAGGGGATGGCTACACCTTC
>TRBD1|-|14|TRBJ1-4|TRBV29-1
CSVTDRESNEKLFF
TGCAGCGTAACGGACAGGGAGTCTAATGAAAAACTGTTTTTT
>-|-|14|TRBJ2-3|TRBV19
CASSMEMRRDTQYF
TGTGCCAGTAGTATGGAAATGAGGAGGGATACGCAGTATTTT
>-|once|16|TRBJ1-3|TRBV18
CASSLSEVAGGNTIYF
TGTGCCAGCTCACTCTCGGAAGTGGCAGGTGGAAACACCATATATTTT
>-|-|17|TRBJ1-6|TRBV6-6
CASSLRTVSSYNSPLHF
TGTGCCAGCAGTCTAAGGACAGTTAGCTCCTATAATTCACCCCTCCACTTT
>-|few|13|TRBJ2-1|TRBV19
CASRTGLYNEQFF
TGTGCCAGTAGGACCGGACTCTACAATGAGCAGTTCTTC
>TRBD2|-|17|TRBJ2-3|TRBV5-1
CASSLRGPGGRTDTQYF
TGCGCCAGCAGCTTGAGAGGACCGGGGGGGCGCACAGATACGCAGTATTTT
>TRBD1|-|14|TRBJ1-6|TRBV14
CASSQRDRGPTLHF
TGTGCCAGCAGCCAACGGGACAGGGGCCCTACCCTCCACTTT
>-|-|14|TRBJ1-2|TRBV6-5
CASSRGPRSEGYTF
TGTGCCAGCAGCCGCGGGCCAAGGAGCGAAGGCTACACCTTC
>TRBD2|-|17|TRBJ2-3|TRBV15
CATSFGTSGIRTDTQYF
TGTGCCACCAGCTTCGGGACTAGCGGGATCCGCACAGATACGCAGTATTTT
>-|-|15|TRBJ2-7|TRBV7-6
CASSLANGLLYEQYF
TGTGCCAGCAGCTTAGCGAACGGACTACTTTACGAGCAGTACTTC
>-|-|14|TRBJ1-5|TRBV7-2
CASSPGNSNQPQHF
TGTGCCAGCAGCCCCGGTAATAGCAATCAGCCCCAGCATTTT
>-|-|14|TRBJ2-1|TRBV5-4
CASSFGRASNEQFF
TGTGCCAGCAGCTTCGGCAGGGCAAGCAATGAGCAGTTCTTC
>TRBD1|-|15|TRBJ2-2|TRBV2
CASSRQGGNTGELFF
TGTGCCAGCAGCCGACAGGGTGGGAACACCGGGGAGCTGTTTTTT
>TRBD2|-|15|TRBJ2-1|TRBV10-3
CAISDLGGSYNEQFF
TGTGCCATCAGTGATCTCGGGGGGTCCTACAATGAGCAGTTCTTC
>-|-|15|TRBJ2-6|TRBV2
CASSDTGGRANVLTF
TGTGCCAGCAGTGATACCGGGGGTAGGGCCAACGTCCTGACTTTC
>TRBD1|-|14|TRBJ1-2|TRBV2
CASRSRTGGNGYTF
TGTGCCAGCCGGTCCAGGACAGGGGGCAATGGCTACACCTTC
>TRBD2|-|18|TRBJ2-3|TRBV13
CASSLELAGALSTDTQYF
TGTGCCAGCAGCTTAGAACTAGCGGGGGCCCTAAGCACAGATACGCAGTATTTT
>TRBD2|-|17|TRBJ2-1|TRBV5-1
CASSGSSGPSSYNEQFF
TGCGCCAGCAGCGGATCTAGCGGGCCGAGCTCCTACAATGAGCAGTTCTTC
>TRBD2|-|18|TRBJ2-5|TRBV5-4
CASSSGRGGLAFPETQYF
TGTGCCAGCAGCTCGGGGAGGGGGGGACTAGCTTTTCCAGAGACCCAGTACTTC